The T cell receptor beta chain described here comes from a study of cytomegalovirus exposure and HLA in healthy donors. In the study overall: A preliminary data release comprised 80 million to 95 million unique TCRs obtained from HLA-typed donors.

The PCR was carried out with 60 Vbeta primers and 13 Jbeta primers. In the authors' methods: An analysis that came later counted 80 million or so unique TCR beta chains, approximately 10 million shared. Sequenced by immunoSEQ multiplex PCR; TCRdb stores in-frame clones only, minus some. That table supplies the V and J calls and clone size; D and trimming were determined from the DNA. The profile covers approximately 140,000 clones, with approximately 72% appearing a single time and roughly 6% taken by the ten largest. Germline-derived CDR1 and CDR2 are SGHRS and YFSETQ. Trimming left V 4 bases short and J 6 bases short, with 13 bases between. There are 14 residues in the CDR3.

The chain links TRBV5-1 to TRBJ2-2, with D tentatively TRBD2 (5 bases). This clonotype was obtained from a woman aged 60-75 years in good health and CMV-seronegative. Sequencing was done on a sample of PBMCs. Here the CDR3 DNA reads TGCGCCAGCAGCCCCGGGGTTCTGCCCGGGGAGCTGTTTTTT. It translates to CASSPGVLPGELFF. Together with reference TRBV5-1 and TRBJ2-2, the CDR3 gives the full variable domain: KAGVTQTPRYLIKTRGQQVTLSCSPISGHRSVSWYQQTPGQGLQFLFEYFSETQRNKGNFPGRFSGRQFSNSRSEMNVSTLELGDSALYLCASSPGVLPGELFFGEGSRLTVL.